The clone carrying this T cell receptor beta chain was seen a handful of times. This specimen belongs to a study of T cells after somatic rescue of genetic block. Assay: immunoSEQ multiplex PCR; the TCRdb copy retains only in-frame clones and omits some. Of roughly 110,000 clones in the sample, 85% to 95% were seen once. The sequence was obtained from a woman between 18 and 29 years old. The sequenced sample consisted of peripheral blood mononuclear cells (PBMCs).

CDR3 nucleotides: TGTGCCAGCAGCTCGCTGGGAGGTTCACCCCTCCACTTT. Residues: CASSSLGGSPLHF. This chain joins TRBV7-3 and TRBJ1-6; no definite D call. This CDR3 is built from 13 residues. Germline V gene sequence: CDR1 SGHTA, CDR2 FQGTGA. The germline V and J ends were trimmed by 4 bases and 9 bases, with 10 bases remaining between them.